The source of this T cell receptor beta chain is a study of blood T cell repertoires in COVID-19. At the level of the study: Acute-phase and convalescent COVID-19 samples originated in the United States, Italy and Spain. PBMCs, B-cell-depleted T cells, or T cells were the source of the cDNA or gDNA that made up the material.

The length of the CDR3 is 13 residues. Germline values: CDR1 SNHLY, CDR2 FYNNEI. Trimming left V 6 bases short and J 4 bases short, with 11 bases between. In the authors' workflow: The assay estimated nucleated cells by amplifying reference gene primers. Sequenced by immunoSEQ multiplex PCR; TCRdb stores in-frame clones only, minus some. That table is the source of V, J and clone size, and D and trimming were worked out from the DNA. This table holds under 250,000 clones, 89% found once. The TCR comes from a man between 60 and 75 years old who had recovered from COVID-19. Source material: peripheral blood. The V gene is TRBV2, the J gene TRBJ2-3; TRBD1 is a possible D gene (5 bases). This CDR3 is CASRGTGPDTQYF. CDR3 coding DNA: TGTGCCAGCAGAGGAACAGGACCAGATACGCAGTATTTT.